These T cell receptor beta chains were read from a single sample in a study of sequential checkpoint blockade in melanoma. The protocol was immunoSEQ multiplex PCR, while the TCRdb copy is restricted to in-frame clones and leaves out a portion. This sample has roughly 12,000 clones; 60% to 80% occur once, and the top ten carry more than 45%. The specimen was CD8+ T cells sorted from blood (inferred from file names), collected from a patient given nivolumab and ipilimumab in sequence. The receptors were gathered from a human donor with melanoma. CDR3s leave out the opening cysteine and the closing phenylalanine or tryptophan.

ASSLPPGGATGELF	TRBJ2-2	TRBV7-6
ASSSGLAGGPRNEQF	TRBJ2-1	TRBV13
ASSSSDEQF	TRBJ2-1	TRBV7-3
ASSPIERKGDYEQY	TRBJ2-7	TRBV18
ASSLVGGGYGYT	TRBJ1-2	TRBV7-4
ASSTSDRAEDGYT	TRBJ1-2	TRBV27
ASSLIGNTEAF	TRBJ1-1	TRBV27
ASSPEVGSGNTIY	TRBJ1-3	TRBV9
ASSVLGDGEQY	TRBJ2-7	TRBV9
ASSPTGWPYEQY	TRBJ2-7	TRBV28
ASSLAGESYNEQF	TRBJ2-1	TRBV27
ASSIGRNTEAF	TRBJ1-1	TRBV19
ASRAGGYEQY	TRBJ2-7	TRBV19
AWNRGRTDTQY	TRBJ2-3	TRBV30
AWSVREVWFFQADTQY	TRBJ2-3	TRBV30
ASSISRGWTEAF	TRBJ1-1	TRBV19
ATSRKQGNEKLF	TRBJ1-4	TRBV15
ASSPGTGGGWGYT	TRBJ1-2	TRBV5-1
ASTPGQGWNTEAF	TRBJ1-1	TRBV5-1
ASSTGTGGIQPQH	TRBJ1-5	TRBV19
ASSDSRGSDTGELF	TRBJ2-2	TRBV6-4
ATRQNTEAF	TRBJ1-1	TRBV19
TSSLERSYEQY	TRBJ2-7	TRBV5-4
ASSIQGRNEKLF	TRBJ1-4	TRBV27
ASSTGTLEQY	TRBJ2-7	TRBV4-2
SVDGGPGTGFHEQF	TRBJ2-1	TRBV29-1
ASSYSRPPATDTQY	TRBJ2-3	TRBV6-5
ASSLGTGVIGV	TRBJ1-2	TRBV4-1
ASSIDDGGLEQY	TRBJ2-7	TRBV18
ASSQRGNTEAF	TRBJ1-1	TRBV7-9